This T cell receptor (beta chain) originates from a study of identical twins. Study results and limitations: For out-of-frame beta sequences, excess twin sharing was weaker.

Details on this clonotype: Its antigen is unknown.

TCRdb analysed the 5' RACE reads with MiXCR anew, one entry per CDR3 protein. The data show 1.5 million to 2 million distinct CDR3 sequences, under 35% seen once. With 6 bases removed from V and 9 bases from J, the gap between germline ends came to 9 bases. This CDR3 comprises 11 residues. Germline lookup yields CDR1 SEHNR and CDR2 FQNEAQ (reference sequence). The chain combines TRBV7-9 with TRBJ2-1; D is possibly TRBD2 (5 bases). Input material: cord blood. The source of this sequence is a newborn girl in good health. CDR3 DNA sequence: TGTGCCAGCAGGGCGGCGGGTGAGCAGTTCTTC. Translated, it gives CASRAAGEQFF.